Below are 13 T cell receptor beta chains sequenced from a single sample in a study of blood T cells in healthy people across ages. A second PCR, run for roughly 7 to 12 cycles, used a sample-barcoded 5' primer plus a J-beta primer mix. From the 5' RACE reads, TCRdb called clonotypes with MiXCR, one entry per CDR3 protein. Of approximately 2,000,000 distinct CDR3 sequences in the sample, roughly two fifths were seen once. The sequencing sample was made of blood. Receptors were obtained from a human donor in good health.

The chain is built from TRBV7-9 and TRBJ2-5; D might be TRBD2 (6 bases). The CDR3 consists of 17 residues. The V end lost 3 bases, the J end lost 0 bases, and 17 bases lay between the germline ends. The germline CDR1 and CDR2 sequences are SEHNR and FQNEAQ (reference sequence). CDR3 residues: CASSFMVGGDYQETQYF. The DNA of the CDR3 is TGTGCCAGCAGCTTTATGGTTGGCGGGGACTACCAAGAGACCCAGTACTTC.

V usage is TRBV6-1 and J usage is TRBJ1-2; D not resolved. This CDR3 is 13 amino acids long. Germline CDR1 and CDR2: MNHNS and SASEGT. The V gene lost 3 bases and the J gene lost 2 bases, with 7 bases spanning the gap. CDR3 amino acids: CASSDEVNYGYTF. The CDR3 region has the DNA TGTGCCAGCAGTGATGAGGTGAACTATGGCTACACCTTC.

This clonotype was seen a few times. The V call is TRBV29-1, the J call TRBJ1-2; TRBD1 aligns across 9 bases. V trimming: 4 bases; J trimming: 0 bases; junction bases outside the gene matches: 12. The CDR3 has 17 residues. The germline V gene has CDR1 SQVTM and CDR2 ANQGSEA. This chain's CDR3 is CSVVQRTGEKTNYGYTF. CDR3 coding DNA: TGCAGCGTTGTACAGCGGACAGGGGAAAAAACTAACTATGGCTACACCTTC.

This sequence joins TRBV6-1 and TRBJ1-2; a weak D match, TRBD1 (6 bases). V lost 0 bases and J 8 bases, leaving 19 bases between the germline ends. The germline V gene has CDR1 MNHNS and CDR2 SASEGT. The CDR3 has 16 residues. CDR3 DNA sequence: TGTGCCAGCAGTGAAGCGGAGGGTCACAGGGTGGGAGGCTACACCTTC. Its translation is CASSEAEGHRVGGYTF.

This clonotype showed up just a few times. The chain recombines TRBV4-1 with TRBJ1-1; no clear D gene. CDR1 and CDR2 (germline): MGHRA, YSYEKL. This CDR3 spans 14 amino acids. The ends were cut back, 8 bases at V and 1 base at J, with 14 bases in the middle. The DNA of the CDR3 is TGCGCCAGCCGGATTTTGGAGGGGAACACTGAAGCTTTCTTT. It yields the protein CASRILEGNTEAFF.

This clonotype occurred once. The J gene is TRBJ2-5, the V gene TRBV7-2; D not certain. The ends were cut back, 1 base at V and 2 bases at J, with 14 bases in the middle. Germline assignment: CDR1 SGHTA and CDR2 FQGNSA. The CDR3 is 16 amino acids. Written as DNA, the CDR3 is TGTGCCAGCAGCTTAGTATTAGTGGGGTGGCAAGAGACCCAGTACTTC. Its protein product is CASSLVLVGWQETQYF.

This clonotype was seen repeatedly, ten times or more. V usage is TRBV4-3 and J usage is TRBJ2-5; D may be TRBD1 (6 bases). Between the trimmed V and J ends, which lost 2 bases and 2 bases, there was a span of 12 bases. The CDR3 is made up of 15 amino acids. CDR1 LGHNA and CDR2 YSLEER come from the germline V gene. As DNA, the CDR3 is TGCGCCAGCAGCCAATGGGCCAGGGGACAAGAGACCCAGTACTTC. It translates to CASSQWARGQETQYF.

This rearrangement joins TRBV4-3 to TRBJ1-6; D call uncertain. Germline CDR1 reads LGHNA; CDR2 reads YSLEER. The CDR3 consists of 15 residues. The ends were cut back, 2 bases at V and 7 bases at J, with 12 bases in the middle. This CDR3 reads CASSQIRDSNSPLHF. The CDR3 DNA follows: TGCGCCAGCAGCCAAATAAGGGATTCAAATTCACCCCTCCACTTT.

This clonotype turned up a few times. CDR3 protein: CSATPGTGGRETQYF. The CDR3 nucleotides are TGCAGTGCAACACCCGGGACAGGGGGACGGGAGACCCAGTACTTC. This chain uses TRBV20-1 with TRBJ2-7, with 11 bases aligning to TRBD1. Near its end, the DNA agrees better with TRBJ2-5, so the J call may be wrong. Germline V CDR1 and CDR2: DFQATT, SNEGSKA (reference sequence). The CDR3 has 15 residues.

The chain links TRBV27 to TRBJ1-2, with D unresolved. CDR1 is MNHEY and CDR2 is SMNVEV in the germline V gene (reference sequence). The CDR3 is 13 amino acids. V was pared by 7 bases and J by 5 bases, with 14 bases between. For the CDR3, the DNA is TGTGCCAGCAAACCGGGCCCCCCTTATGGCTACACCTTC. It specifies CASKPGPPYGYTF.

The gene calls are TRBV7-2 and TRBJ1-2; D not resolved. Germline lookup yields CDR1 SGHTA and CDR2 FQGNSA. The CDR3 runs to 15 residues. V lost 5 bases to trimming and J lost 5 bases, with 18 bases between them. The CDR3 is CTSSPNAGLEYGYTF. CDR3 nucleotide sequence: TGTACCAGCAGCCCCAATGCGGGCCTGGAGTATGGCTACACCTTC. The entire variable domain, with the rest obtained from reference TRBV7-2 and TRBJ1-2, is as follows: GAGVSQSPSNKVTEKGKDVELRCDPISGHTALYWYRQSLGQGLEFLIYFQGNSAPDKSGLPSDRFSAERTGGSVSTLTIQRTQQEDSAVYLCTSSPNAGLEYGYTFGSGTRLTVV.

This sequence joins TRBV12-3 or TRBV12-4 and TRBJ2-1; 12 nucleotides agree with TRBD2. Trimming took 4 bases from V and 8 from J; bases not matched to a gene: 9. There are 16 residues in the CDR3. The CDR3 spells CASSSRLAGVKDEQFF. CDR3 nucleotides: TGTGCCAGCAGTTCCCGACTAGCGGGAGTTAAGGATGAGCAGTTCTTC.

The V call is TRBV7-9, the J call TRBJ2-7, with D possibly called TRBD1 or TRBD2 (6 bases each). From germline, CDR1 is SEHNR and CDR2 FQNEAQ (reference sequence). The CDR3 loop spans 12 amino acids. Trimming took off 8 bases at V and 5 bases at J, with 13 bases between the two ends. The DNA of the CDR3 is TGTGCCAGCCGGAGGGGGAGCGACGAGCAGTACTTC. It yields the protein CASRRGSDEQYF. Looking up the rest from reference TRBV7-9 and TRBJ2-7 gives the full variable domain: DTGVSQNPRHKITKRGQNVTFRCDPISEHNRLYWYRQTLGQGPEFLTYFQNEAQLEKSRLLSDRFSAERPKGSFSTLEIQRTEQGDSAMYLCASRRGSDEQYFGPGTRLTVT.